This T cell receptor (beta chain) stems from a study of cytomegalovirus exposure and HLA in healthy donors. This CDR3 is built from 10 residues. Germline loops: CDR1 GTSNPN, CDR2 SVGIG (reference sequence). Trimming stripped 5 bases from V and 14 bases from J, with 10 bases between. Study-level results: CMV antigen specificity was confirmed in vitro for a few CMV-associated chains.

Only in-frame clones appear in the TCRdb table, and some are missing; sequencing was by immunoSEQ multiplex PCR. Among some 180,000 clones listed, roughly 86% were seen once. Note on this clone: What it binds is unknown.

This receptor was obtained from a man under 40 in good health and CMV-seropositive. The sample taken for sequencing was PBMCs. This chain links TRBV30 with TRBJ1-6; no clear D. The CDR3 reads CAWGLEALHF. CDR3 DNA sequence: TGTGCCTGGGGGTTGGAGGCCCTCCACTTT. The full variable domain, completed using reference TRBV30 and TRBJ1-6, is SQTIHQWPATLVQPVGSPLSLECTVEGTSNPNLYWYRQAAGRGLQLLFYSVGIGQISSEVPQNLSASRPQDRQFILSSKKLLLSDSGFYLCAWGLEALHFGNGTRLTVT.